This is a list of T cell receptor beta chains from one sample in a study of blood T cell repertoires in COVID-19. TCRdb's table, derived via immunoSEQ multiplex PCR, lists solely in-frame clones and lacks some. The data hold approximately 380,000 clones, with less than 85% observed a single time. Input material: peripheral blood. The receptors stem from a woman between 18 and 29 years old with acute or convalescent COVID-19. The CDR3 runs from the conserved cysteine through the conserved F or W. Each record gives: clone size, J gene, D gene, V gene, CDR3 DNA, CDR3 protein. D genes are given only for firm matches. Clone size is given for some rows only: seen once, a few or many times, or a class if the clone is expanded.

abundance: -; j_gene: TRBJ1-2; d_gene: -; v_gene: TRBV30; CDR3nt: TGTGCCGGTAGAGCAATGGGCTACACCTTC; CDR3aa: CAGRAMGYTF
abundance: -; j_gene: TRBJ2-5; d_gene: -; v_gene: TRBV24-1; CDR3nt: TGTGCCACCAGTCGCCCAAGGGGATTAGAGACCCAGTACTTC; CDR3aa: CATSRPRGLETQYF
abundance: -; j_gene: TRBJ1-6; d_gene: -; v_gene: TRBV6-5; CDR3nt: TGTGCCAGCTCTGGCCGGGGGTGGGGTTCACCCCTCCACTTT; CDR3aa: CASSGRGWGSPLHF
abundance: -; j_gene: TRBJ1-6; d_gene: -; v_gene: TRBV2; CDR3nt: TGTGCCAGCAGTGACGGTACGGGGTATTCACCCCTCCACTTT; CDR3aa: CASSDGTGYSPLHF
abundance: -; j_gene: TRBJ1-2; d_gene: -; v_gene: TRBV19; CDR3nt: TGTGCCAGTAGTAAGGCGGCCTCCTATGGCTACACCTTC; CDR3aa: CASSKAASYGYTF
abundance: -; j_gene: TRBJ1-5; d_gene: -; v_gene: TRBV6-5; CDR3nt: TGTGCCAGCAGTTACTCCCGTAGCAATCAGCCCCAGCATTTT; CDR3aa: CASSYSRSNQPQHF
abundance: -; j_gene: TRBJ2-7; d_gene: TRBD2; v_gene: TRBV29-1; CDR3nt: TGCAGCGTTGAAGATTCATCTCGCGGGAGCTCCTACGAGCAGTACTTC; CDR3aa: CSVEDSSRGSSYEQYF
abundance: -; j_gene: TRBJ2-7; d_gene: TRBD1; v_gene: TRBV5-6; CDR3nt: TGTGCCAGCAGTCGGGGACAGGGAGTGCTCGAGCAGTACTTC; CDR3aa: CASSRGQGVLEQYF
abundance: -; j_gene: TRBJ1-5; d_gene: TRBD1; v_gene: TRBV28; CDR3nt: TGTGCCAGCAGTCCTCCGGGACAGGGGGCGAATCAGCCCCAGCATTTT; CDR3aa: CASSPPGQGANQPQHF
abundance: few; j_gene: TRBJ2-1; d_gene: TRBD2; v_gene: TRBV6-4; CDR3nt: TGTGCCAGCAGTGAGTTAGCGGGAGGCCAAATCGATGAGCAGTTCTTC; CDR3aa: CASSELAGGQIDEQFF
abundance: -; j_gene: TRBJ2-1; d_gene: TRBD1; v_gene: TRBV5-4; CDR3nt: TGTGCCAGCAGCCGGGACAGGGGAGGTTTCAATGAGCAGTTCTTC; CDR3aa: CASSRDRGGFNEQFF
abundance: -; j_gene: TRBJ2-7; d_gene: TRBD1; v_gene: TRBV11-2; CDR3nt: TGTGCCAGCACCCCGACAGGGGCGCCCGTCGAGCAGTACTTC; CDR3aa: CASTPTGAPVEQYF
abundance: -; j_gene: TRBJ1-6; d_gene: -; v_gene: TRBV3-1/TRBV3-2; CDR3nt: TGTGCCAGCAGCCAAGAGGTGTCGGTTGAGGGTTCACCCCTCCACTTT; CDR3aa: CASSQEVSVEGSPLHF
abundance: -; j_gene: TRBJ1-5; d_gene: -; v_gene: TRBV6-6; CDR3nt: TGTGCCAGCACCCCCGGGGAAGCGAGTCAGCCCCAGCATTTT; CDR3aa: CASTPGEASQPQHF
abundance: -; j_gene: TRBJ1-4; d_gene: -; v_gene: TRBV5-1; CDR3nt: TGCGCCAGCAGCTTGGACGCGACAAATGAAAAACTGTTTTTT; CDR3aa: CASSLDATNEKLFF
abundance: -; j_gene: TRBJ2-2; d_gene: -; v_gene: TRBV5-6; CDR3nt: TGTGCCAGCAGCTTGACAGGGACCGCCGGGGAGCTGTTTTTT; CDR3aa: CASSLTGTAGELFF
abundance: -; j_gene: TRBJ2-2; d_gene: TRBD1; v_gene: TRBV27; CDR3nt: TGTGCCAGCAGTTTAACAGGGGGCGTCACCGGGGAGCTGTTTTTT; CDR3aa: CASSLTGGVTGELFF
abundance: -; j_gene: TRBJ2-5; d_gene: TRBD2; v_gene: TRBV7-2; CDR3nt: TGTGCCAGCAGCTTAATGTCGGGGGGGCCGGTAGAGACCCAGTACTTC; CDR3aa: CASSLMSGGPVETQYF
abundance: -; j_gene: TRBJ1-2; d_gene: -; v_gene: TRBV19; CDR3nt: TGTGCCAGTAGGTCCGGACAAGATCCCTTCCCTAACTATGGCTACACCTTC; CDR3aa: CASRSGQDPFPNYGYTF
abundance: -; j_gene: TRBJ2-5; d_gene: -; v_gene: TRBV28; CDR3nt: TGTGCCAGCAGTGGACCAGAGGAACTAGTCCAAGAGACCCAGTACTTC; CDR3aa: CASSGPEELVQETQYF
abundance: -; j_gene: TRBJ1-3; d_gene: -; v_gene: TRBV29-1; CDR3nt: TGCAGCGTTTTCTCGGGAGGAGGAAACACCATATATTTT; CDR3aa: CSVFSGGGNTIYF
abundance: -; j_gene: TRBJ2-7; d_gene: TRBD1; v_gene: TRBV4-1; CDR3nt: TGCGCCAGCAGCCAAGCAGGACAGGGGTTGGCCTACGAGCAGTACTTC; CDR3aa: CASSQAGQGLAYEQYF
abundance: -; j_gene: TRBJ1-2; d_gene: TRBD1; v_gene: TRBV28; CDR3nt: TGTGCCAGCAGTGCCCTTAGGGAGGACAGGGTGGATGAAAACTATGGCTACACCTTC; CDR3aa: CASSALREDRVDENYGYTF
abundance: -; j_gene: TRBJ1-6; d_gene: -; v_gene: TRBV5-5; CDR3nt: TGTGCCAGCAGCCGGGTGGGGGACACTAATTCACCCCTCCACTTT; CDR3aa: CASSRVGDTNSPLHF
abundance: -; j_gene: TRBJ1-1; d_gene: TRBD1; v_gene: TRBV6-5; CDR3nt: TGTGCCAGCAGACGACAGGGCTCGAACACTGAAGCTTTCTTT; CDR3aa: CASRRQGSNTEAFF
abundance: -; j_gene: TRBJ1-2; d_gene: TRBD1; v_gene: TRBV9; CDR3nt: TGTGCCAGCAGCGTAGGCCGCGGGACAGGGTTGGGCTACACCTTC; CDR3aa: CASSVGRGTGLGYTF
abundance: -; j_gene: TRBJ2-7; d_gene: TRBD1; v_gene: TRBV6-1; CDR3nt: TGTGCCAGCAGTGACCCGGGACAGATCCGACTCGAGCAGTACTTC; CDR3aa: CASSDPGQIRLEQYF
abundance: -; j_gene: TRBJ1-6; d_gene: TRBD1; v_gene: TRBV13; CDR3nt: TGTGCCAGCAGCCCCTGGACAGGGGATTCACCCCTCCACTTT; CDR3aa: CASSPWTGDSPLHF
abundance: once; j_gene: TRBJ1-2; d_gene: -; v_gene: TRBV3-1/TRBV3-2; CDR3nt: TGTGCCAGCAGCCAAGGGGGGCTCTCTAACTATGGCTACACCTTC; CDR3aa: CASSQGGLSNYGYTF
abundance: -; j_gene: TRBJ1-3; d_gene: -; v_gene: TRBV6-6; CDR3nt: TGTGCCAGCAGTTCTAACACCATATATTTT; CDR3aa: CASSSNTIYF
abundance: -; j_gene: TRBJ1-5; d_gene: -; v_gene: TRBV24-1; CDR3nt: TGTGCCACCAGCCCGGAGTATAGCAATCAGCCCCAGCATTTT; CDR3aa: CATSPEYSNQPQHF
abundance: -; j_gene: TRBJ2-7; d_gene: TRBD2; v_gene: TRBV27; CDR3nt: TGTGCCAGCAGTGTAACCGGGACTAGCGGATCGCAGTACTTC; CDR3aa: CASSVTGTSGSQYF